The entry below gives a single T cell receptor beta chain sequence along with its context. Its antigen remains unknown. Extraction of RNA preceded its reverse transcription into cDNA, which served as the sequencing template. The method was immunoSEQ multiplex PCR; TCRdb's version includes in-frame clones alone and lacks a portion of them. Seen here are 100,000 to 140,000 clones, less than 90% observed once, and the top ten hold roughly 25%. This sample was taken from a study of CD8+ T cells in alopecia areata. General study findings and limits: Clonality in lesional scalp, especially alopecia totalis/universalis, exceeded that of normal scalp.

The treatment is: oral pan-JAK inhibitor, 5-10 mg twice daily. Individuals with alopecia areata gave both lesional scalp punch biopsies and peripheral blood for collection. Cell sorting on a FACSAria was used to separate CD4+ and CD8+ T cells from the PBMCs. Material: CD8+ T cells sorted from blood, obtained at week 24, from a patient treated with tofacitinib. This clonotype was sampled from a human donor with alopecia areata.

The CDR3 DNA reads TGCAGCGTTGAAGATCACCTTTCAGGCACCTACGAGCAGTACTTC. Translated: CSVEDHLSGTYEQYF. The chain combines TRBV29-1 with TRBJ2-7; D ambiguous. CDR3 size: 15 residues. Trimming cost V 0 bases and J 2 bases, with 14 bases left between them. Germline V CDR1 and CDR2: SQVTM, ANQGSEA.